The 30 T cell receptor beta chains below were found in one sample sequenced in a study of spatial heterogeneity in lung cancer. TCRdb fed the 5' RACE reads into MiXCR, producing one record per CDR3 protein. The sample shows some 11,000 distinct CDR3 sequences, approximately 6.2% of them seen only once. Time point denoted: sample taken at primary tumor resection. The authors sequenced whole RNA from tumor, nontumor lung or frozen PBMC without sorting. The specimen comprised normal lung tissue next to the tumor, sampled at surgery. Receptors were obtained from a male donor with early-stage non-small cell lung cancer.

This clonotype occurred many times. For a library built for alpha chains, this beta chain is a stray read; little rests on its size. V is TRBV7-2 and J is TRBJ2-3; D is unresolved. Germline lookup yields CDR1 SGHTA and CDR2 FQGNSA. Trimming removed 3 bases at V and 2 bases at J, with 9 bases between. The CDR3 extends over 14 amino acids. CDR3 sequence: CASSLHLPTDTQYF. In nucleotides, the CDR3 is TGTGCCAGCAGCTTGCATTTACCCACAGATACGCAGTATTTT.

In this sample, this clonotype is large. Little can be read into the size of this beta chain, an off-target read in a library designed for alpha chains. The J gene is TRBJ1-1, the V gene TRBV30; D is undetermined. The CDR3 is 12 residues long. Trimming left V 0 bases short and J 2 bases short, with 4 bases between. Germline CDR1 GTSNPN, CDR2 SVGIG (reference sequence). The CDR3 region has the DNA TGTGCCTGGAGTGTGAAAAACACTGAAGCTTTCTTT. Translation: CAWSVKNTEAFF.

This clonotype was detected ten times or more. This beta chain is an off-target read within a library intended for alpha chains, so its frequency means little. The J gene is TRBJ2-1, the V gene TRBV24-1; TRBD2 matches 13 bases. V was pared by 4 bases and J by 3 bases, with 11 bases of the junction left unmatched. The CDR3 consists of 19 residues. CDR1 is KGHDR, CDR2 SFDVKD, per germline. CDR3 in amino acids: CATSDPSGTSGISYNEQFF. DNA of the CDR3: TGTGCCACCAGTGACCCATCCGGGACTAGCGGGATCAGCTACAATGAGCAGTTCTTC.

In its sample, this clonotype was seen many times. This beta chain appears as a stray read in a library generated for alpha chains; its size is not informative. This chain links TRBV6-5 with TRBJ1-5, with D tentatively TRBD1 (5 bases). CDR1 and CDR2 from the germline V gene are MNHEY and SVGAGI. V lost 6 bases, J lost 3 bases, and 9 bases lay in between. The CDR3 contains 13 residues. The CDR3: CASSLRANQPQHF. CDR3 coding DNA: TGTGCCAGCAGCCTCAGGGCCAATCAGCCCCAGCATTTT.

This clonotype was found many times. This beta chain turned up in a library designed for alpha chains; as an off-target read, its abundance says little. V is TRBV7-9 and J is TRBJ2-1; D remains ambiguous. The germline CDR1 and CDR2 sequences are SEHNR and FQNEAQ (reference sequence). The CDR3 covers 14 residues. V was shortened by 6 bases and J by 5 bases, with 14 bases between the two germline ends. CDR3 sequence reads: CASSSLAANNEQFF. The CDR3, as DNA: TGTGCCAGCAGTTCCCTCGCAGCCAACAATGAGCAGTTCTTC. Full variable domain (missing parts from reference TRBV7-9 and TRBJ2-1): DTGVSQNPRHKITKRGQNVTFRCDPISEHNRLYWYRQTLGQGPEFLTYFQNEAQLEKSRLLSDRFSAERPKGSFSTLEIQRTEQGDSAMYLCASSSLAANNEQFFGPGTRLTVL.

This clonotype was counted at least ten times. Within a library made for alpha chains, this beta chain is off target, and its count is uninformative. The chain couples TRBV20-1 to TRBJ2-1; TRBD2 is a possible D gene (6 bases). CDR3 length: 14 residues. The germline gives CDR1 DFQATT, CDR2 SNEGSKA (reference sequence). V lost 6 bases, J lost 5 bases, and 17 bases lay in between. CDR3 nucleotide sequence: TGCAGTGCCCCTGGGGACTCTGGTGACAATGAGCAGTTCTTC. As protein: CSAPGDSGDNEQFF.

At least ten counts were recorded for this clonotype. This beta chain was picked up by a library intended for alpha chains and is off target, so its count carries little meaning. The V call is TRBV7-2, the J call TRBJ2-1, with 8 nucleotides matching TRBD2. Per the germline V gene, CDR1 is SGHTA and CDR2 is FQGNSA. With V trimmed by 3 bases and J by 6 bases, 13 bases remained unmatched. The CDR3 extends over 17 amino acids. The CDR3 loop reads CASSFRGGMSGSNEQFF. The CDR3 DNA follows: TGTGCCAGCAGCTTTAGGGGCGGGATGAGCGGGAGCAATGAGCAGTTCTTC.

As concerns this clonotype: This beta chain is a stray read from a library made for alpha chains; its abundance is not meaningful. The rearrangement links TRBV6-1 to TRBJ1-2; TRBD1 matches at 10 bases. There are 14 residues in the CDR3. The junction had 2 bases not matched to a gene; V was cut back by 3 bases and J by 4 bases. Per the germline V gene, CDR1 is MNHNS and CDR2 is SASEGT. The CDR3 region is CASSETGGAYGYTF. Written as DNA, the CDR3 is TGTGCCAGCAGTGAGACAGGGGGCGCCTATGGCTACACCTTC.

There are many counts of this clonotype. In a library made to pick up alpha chains, this beta chain is a stray read with a size that means little. The chain carries TRBV5-4 and TRBJ2-2, with 7 nucleotides matching TRBD1. J was trimmed by 6 bases and V by 4 bases; bases with no gene match: 12. Germline V CDR1 and CDR2: SGHNT, YYREEE (reference sequence). The CDR3 spans 16 residues. CDR3 loop: CASSPGQVFGSGELFF. In DNA form, the CDR3 reads TGTGCCAGCAGCCCCGGACAGGTTTTTGGGTCCGGGGAGCTGTTTTTT.

This clonotype showed up many times. This beta chain represents an off-target read in a library built for alpha chains; its size is of limited meaning. The CDR3 region is CSAQTSGSTGELFF. The CDR3 DNA reads TGCAGTGCTCAGACTAGCGGGAGCACCGGGGAGCTGTTTTTT. The chain is built from TRBV20-1 and TRBJ2-2, with 12 bases identical to TRBD2. V shed 5 bases, J shed 4 bases, and the junction held 2 bases outside the gene matches. Germline V CDR1 and CDR2: DFQATT, SNEGSKA (reference sequence). The CDR3 covers 14 residues.

Notes on this clonotype: Found in a library prepared for alpha chains, this beta chain is an off-target read, and its abundance has little meaning. V gene TRBV10-3 combines with J gene TRBJ2-1; D perhaps matches TRBD2 (5 bases). Germline V lookup: CDR1 ENHRY, CDR2 SYGVKD. This CDR3 spans 13 amino acids. Trimming cost V 4 bases and J 8 bases, with 12 bases left between them. In DNA form, the CDR3 reads TGTGCCATCAGTGGGGAGAGGAGCGATGAGCAGTTCTTC. Translation: CAISGERSDEQFF.

There are many counts of this clonotype. In a library made to pick up alpha chains, this beta chain is a stray read with a size that means little. V is TRBV6-2 or TRBV6-3 and J is TRBJ2-3, with D perhaps TRBD1 or TRBD2 (5 bases each). The V gene lost 5 bases and the J gene lost 6 bases, with 9 bases spanning the gap. The germline CDR1 and CDR2 sequences are MNHEY and SVGEGT. The CDR3 length is 12 residues. The CDR3 protein is CASSNWGDTQYF. The CDR3 coding sequence is TGTGCCAGCAGTAATTGGGGGGATACGCAGTATTTT.

Turning to this clonotype: A library made for alpha chains picked up this beta chain off target, so its size means little. The V call is TRBV20-1, the J call TRBJ2-2; 10 positions agree with TRBD2. In germline, CDR1 is DFQATT, CDR2 SNEGSKA (reference sequence). The CDR3 is made up of 14 amino acids. With 4 bases clipped from V and 7 bases from J, the junction kept 6 bases outside the gene matches. The CDR3 loop is CSAKSGREVGELFF. The CDR3 nucleotides read TGCAGTGCTAAGAGCGGGAGGGAGGTCGGGGAGCTGTTTTTT.

Concerning this clonotype: Little can be read into the size of this beta chain, an off-target read in a library designed for alpha chains. The CDR3, as DNA: TGTGCCAGCAGTCGGACTGCGGCCTACGAGCAGTACTTC. Translating gives CASSRTAAYEQYF. This chain links TRBV6-9 with TRBJ2-7; D perhaps matches TRBD2 (5 bases). This CDR3 has 13 residues. The ends were cut back, 5 bases at V and 2 bases at J, with 10 bases in the middle. Germline V gives CDR1 MNHGY, CDR2 SVAAGI.

In the case of this clonotype: Since the library was made to target alpha chains, this beta chain is a stray read and its abundance is not meaningful. This chain joins TRBV12-3 or TRBV12-4 and TRBJ2-2; D tentatively fits TRBD1 or TRBD2 (5 bases each). Trimming stripped 3 bases from V and 11 bases from J, with 10 bases between. The CDR3 has 12 amino acids. The CDR3 spells CASSFPRGELFF. In DNA, the CDR3 is TGTGCCAGCAGTTTCCCGAGGGGAGAGCTGTTTTTT.

This clonotype was observed at least ten times. Since the library was made to target alpha chains, this beta chain is a stray read and its abundance is not meaningful. This chain links TRBV7-2 with TRBJ2-4; 10 positions agree with TRBD1. J lost 8 bases, V lost 5 bases, and 9 bases had no gene match. From germline, CDR1 is SGHTA and CDR2 FQGNSA. This CDR3 spans 15 amino acids. The CDR3 nucleotides read TGTGCCAGCAGCCCCAGACAGGGGGCAGGAGACATTCAGTACTTC. It codes for CASSPRQGAGDIQYF. The complete variable domain, with remaining parts taken from reference TRBV7-2 and TRBJ2-4, reads GAGVSQSPSNKVTEKGKDVELRCDPISGHTALYWYRQSLGQGLEFLIYFQGNSAPDKSGLPSDRFSAERTGGSVSTLTIQRTQQEDSAVYLCASSPRQGAGDIQYFGAGTRLSVL.

This clonotype appeared many times. This beta chain appears as a stray read in a library generated for alpha chains; its size is not informative. This chain uses TRBV2 with TRBJ1-1; D perhaps matches TRBD1 (6 bases). Germline V gene data show CDR1 as SNHLY and CDR2 as FYNNEI. There are 13 residues in the CDR3. V lost 9 bases and J lost 1, with 12 bases in between. CDR3 sequence reads: CASSGERNTEAFF. CDR3 in DNA: TGTGCCAGTTCAGGGGAAAGGAACACTGAAGCTTTCTTT.

In this sample, this clonotype turned up many times. With the library built for alpha chains, this beta chain is off target and its frequency is not meaningful. The chain combines TRBV7-2 with TRBJ2-3; TRBD2 matches 8 bases. Germline V CDR1 and CDR2: SGHTA, FQGNSA. V lost 7 bases to trimming and J lost 6 bases; unmatched junction nucleotides: 15. The length of the CDR3 is 16 residues. The CDR3 spells CASKASGLPLGDTQYF. DNA for the CDR3: TGTGCCAGCAAAGCTAGCGGGTTGCCGTTGGGGGATACGCAGTATTTT.

This clonotype appeared many times. Because this beta chain is a stray read in a library intended to capture alpha chains, its abundance should not be given much weight. J is TRBJ1-5 and V is TRBV6-1; 8 bases map to TRBD1. CDR1 MNHNS and CDR2 SASEGT come from the germline V gene. This CDR3 spans 16 amino acids. V lost 4 bases, J lost 5 bases, and 10 bases stayed unmatched. The CDR3 is CASSAPTGASYQPQHF. The DNA for the CDR3 is TGTGCCAGCAGTGCGCCGACAGGGGCAAGCTATCAGCCCCAGCATTTT.

This clonotype was detected many times. This beta chain represents an off-target read in a library built for alpha chains; its size is of limited meaning. This chain uses TRBV30 with TRBJ2-1; D possibly corresponds to TRBD2 (6 bases). V was trimmed by 2 bases and J by 7 bases, leaving 15 bases between them. CDR1 GTSNPN and CDR2 SVGIG come from the germline V gene (reference sequence). The CDR3 consists of 14 residues. The CDR3, as DNA: TGTGCCTGGAGTCCTTTGAGCCGGGGGAATGAGCAGTTCTTC. This codes for CAWSPLSRGNEQFF.

The sample holds many counts of this clonotype. Since the library was made to target alpha chains, this beta chain is a stray read and its abundance is not meaningful. The V call is TRBV7-9, the J call TRBJ1-4, with D hard to call. V was shortened by 1 base and J by 1 base, with 10 bases between the two germline ends. Looked up from germline, CDR1 is SEHNR and CDR2 is FQNEAQ (reference sequence). This CDR3 contains 16 residues. Here the CDR3 DNA reads TGTGCCAGCAGCTTAGGCTCAGCGAGAACTAATGAAAAACTGTTTTTT. Encoded protein: CASSLGSARTNEKLFF.

This clonotype was recorded a few times. As an off-target read in a library built for alpha chains, this beta chain has a frequency of little significance. The chain combines TRBV5-1 with TRBJ2-5, with TRBD2 as a possible D gene (5 bases). Germline-derived CDR1 and CDR2 are SGHRS and YFSETQ. The V gene lost 0 bases and the J gene lost 5 bases, with 8 bases spanning the gap. This CDR3 comprises 13 residues. Here the CDR3 DNA reads TGCGCCAGCAGCTTGGGGAGGCTGGAGACCCAGTACTTC. Translating gives CASSLGRLETQYF.

This clonotype was counted many times. Being off target in a library aimed at alpha chains, this beta chain has a size of little meaning. V gene TRBV4-3 combines with J gene TRBJ2-7; D remains ambiguous. V was clipped by 0 bases and J by 6 bases, with 12 bases between them. The germline gives CDR1 LGHNA, CDR2 YSLEER. This CDR3 is 14 amino acids long. This CDR3 reads CASSQDLARSEQYF. CDR3 coding DNA: TGCGCCAGCAGCCAAGATTTGGCTAGGAGCGAGCAGTACTTC.

This clonotype was counted ten times or more. As an off-target read in a library built for alpha chains, this beta chain has a frequency of little significance. The V gene is TRBV9, the J gene TRBJ2-7; tentative D call: TRBD1 (6 bases). Germline CDR1 is SGDLS and CDR2 is YYNGEE. The CDR3 consists of 12 residues. V was shortened by 3 bases and J by 7 bases, with 11 bases between the two germline ends. The CDR3 nucleotides are TGTGCCAGCAGCGCACAGGGAACTGAGCAGTACTTC. Translated, it gives CASSAQGTEQYF.

This clonotype was counted ten times or more. This beta chain came through as a stray read in a library set up for alpha chains, and its size says little. The V call is TRBV18, the J call TRBJ1-1; 9 bases align to TRBD1. Germline CDR1 is KGHSH and CDR2 is LQKENI. Trimming at V came to 3 bases and at J to 5 bases, leaving 7 bases not matched to a gene. The CDR3 totals 15 residues. The CDR3 DNA reads as TGTGCCAGCTCACCGACCGGGACAGGGAGGACTGAAGCTTTCTTT. Translated, it gives CASSPTGTGRTEAFF.

This clonotype is classed as medium-sized (0.01 to 0.1%). This beta chain was picked up by a library intended for alpha chains and is off target, so its count carries little meaning. This chain joins TRBV29-1 and TRBJ1-2; 10 bases are a match to TRBD1. This CDR3 is 15 amino acids long. J was trimmed by 2 bases and V by 1 base; bases with no gene match: 4. CDR1 SQVTM and CDR2 ANQGSEA come from the germline V gene. CDR3 sequence reads: CSVEGPGQGNYGYTF. DNA of the CDR3: TGCAGCGTTGAAGGACCGGGACAGGGGAACTATGGCTACACCTTC.

This clonotype has a count of ten or more. Little can be read into the size of this beta chain, an off-target read in a library designed for alpha chains. V is TRBV7-2 and J is TRBJ1-4; a possible D gene is TRBD1 (5 bases). The CDR3 has 14 amino acids. Trimming took off 4 bases at V and 4 bases at J, with 10 bases between the two ends. Germline V gene sequence: CDR1 SGHTA, CDR2 FQGNSA. In DNA, the CDR3 is TGTGCCAGCAGCTCTCAGGGAGTTAATGAAAAACTGTTTTTT. This gives the protein CASSSQGVNEKLFF.

This clonotype came up many times. This beta chain appears as a stray read in a library generated for alpha chains; its size is not informative. The V call is TRBV29-1, the J call TRBJ1-2; 10 bases agree with TRBD1. This CDR3 region has 11 residues. V lost 8 bases to trimming and J lost 6 bases; unmatched junction nucleotides: 3. The germline V gene has CDR1 SQVTM and CDR2 ANQGSEA. CDR3 amino acids: CSTGTGDGYTF. CDR3 in DNA: TGCAGCACTGGGACAGGGGATGGCTACACCTTC.

As regards this clonotype: This beta chain is a stray sequence in a library constructed for alpha chains; its clone size is not meaningful. The V gene is TRBV25-1, the J gene TRBJ1-1; D might be TRBD1 (5 bases). The ends were cut back, 1 base at V and 4 bases at J, with 16 bases in the middle. From germline, CDR1 is MGHDK and CDR2 SYGVNS. This CDR3 is 16 amino acids long. In DNA, the CDR3 is TGTGCCAGCAGTGAATCTCTCGGGGGTAGCGGCACTGAAGCTTTCTTT. Its translation: CASSESLGGSGTEAFF.

This clonotype was seen ten or more times. The library was built for alpha chains, so this beta chain is an off-target read and its size means little. CDR3 loop: CATTDQGPSYEQYF. In DNA, the CDR3 is TGTGCCACCACCGACCAGGGGCCTTCCTACGAGCAGTACTTC. The chain uses TRBV2 and TRBJ2-7, with TRBD1 as a possible D gene (6 bases). Trimming cost V 10 bases and J 1 base, with 17 bases left between them. Germline V CDR1 and CDR2: SNHLY, FYNNEI. There are 14 residues in the CDR3. Variable domain in full (rest from reference TRBV2 and TRBJ2-7): EPEVTQTPSHQVTQMGQEVILRCVPISNHLYFYWYRQILGQKVEFLVSFYNNEISEKSEIFDDQFSVERPDGSNFTLKIRSTKLEDSAMYFCATTDQGPSYEQYFGPGTRLTVT.